This paragraph covers one T cell receptor beta chain sequence. This record comes from a study of blood T cell repertoires in COVID-19. Original processing notes: Amplification from reference gene primers served as the basis for estimated nucleated cell counts. Measured with immunoSEQ multiplex PCR; TCRdb has only the in-frame clones, and not every one. V, J and clone size are taken as reported in that table, and D and trimming were inferred from the DNA itself. The data hold around 500,000 clones, with roughly 90% observed a single time. The study assigned cohorts using participant-reported clinical history. Per germline, CDR1 SGHRS and CDR2 YFSETQ. This CDR3 contains 14 residues. V dropped 2 bases and J dropped 4 bases, with 12 bases sitting between them.

The clonotype originates from a woman in her forties who had recovered from COVID-19. The sample taken for sequencing was PBMCs or T cells enriched from blood (not recorded which). V is TRBV5-1 and J is TRBJ1-1; D is possibly TRBD1 (5 bases). The CDR3, as DNA: TGCGCCAGCAGCTTAGGGGCGCCGGGCACTGAAGCTTTCTTT. As protein: CASSLGAPGTEAFF.